These T cell receptor beta chains were read from a single sample in a study of post-analysis software for immune sequencing data. MiXCR, run by TCRdb on the PCR reads, gives a single entry per CDR3 protein. The data hold hundreds of thousands of distinct CDR3 sequences, with around 64% observed a single time. Sequenced sample: blood. These receptors all stem from a girl aged 2 to 10 with multiple sclerosis. CDR3s include the opening cysteine and the closing phenylalanine or tryptophan. Each record gives: V gene, CDR3 length, D gene, J gene, clone size, CDR3 DNA, CDR3 protein. A D gene is named only where the DNA matches it firmly. The size entry is marked missing in some rows and otherwise reads once, few, many or a size class.

>TRBV9|16|TRBD2|TRBJ2-5|-
TGTGCCAGCAGCGTAGGAGTAGCGGGGACCCAAGAGACCCAGTACTTC
CASSVGVAGTQETQYF
>TRBV20-1|14|-|TRBJ2-1|-
TGCAGTGCTAGAAAAGGGACTGACTACAATGAGCAGTTCTTC
CSARKGTDYNEQFF
>TRBV27|14|-|TRBJ2-5|-
TGTGCCAGCAGTCACCTATCCCCAAAGGAGACCCAGTACTTC
CASSHLSPKETQYF
>TRBV5-1|13|-|TRBJ2-1|-
TGCGCCAGCAGCCCCGACAGATACAATGAGCAGTTCTTC
CASSPDRYNEQFF
>TRBV6-5|14|-|TRBJ1-2|few
TGTGCCAGCAGTTACTCAGCAGTTAACTATGGCTACACCTTC
CASSYSAVNYGYTF
>TRBV29-1|12|TRBD2|TRBJ2-1|-
TGCAGCGCCGGGACTAGCGGGAGAGGGCAGTTCTTC
CSAGTSGRGQFF
>TRBV5-4|15|-|TRBJ2-1|-
TGTGCCAGCAGCATAGAAATGACAGGCCCCGAAGGAAAGTTCTTC
CASSIEMTGPEGKFF
>TRBV14|13|-|TRBJ2-1|-
TGTGCCAGCAGCCAACGGACAAACAATGAGCAGTTCTTC
CASSQRTNNEQFF
>TRBV10-3|16|TRBD2|TRBJ2-3|-
TGTGCCATCAGTGAGTCGCCTAGCGGAATCACAGATACGCAGTATTTT
CAISESPSGITDTQYF
>TRBV11-2|15|TRBD2|TRBJ2-1|-
TGTGCCAGCAGCTTAAACCTAGCGGGTAACAATGAGCAGTTCTTC
CASSLNLAGNNEQFF
>TRBV11-2|14|-|TRBJ1-1|once
TGTGCCAGCAGCCCTGGGGGGGAACGTCTTGAAGCTTTCTTT
CASSPGGERLEAFF
>TRBV20-1|11|-|TRBJ2-3|-
TGCAGTGCTCGACTTATGGATACGCAGTATTTT
CSARLMDTQYF
>TRBV27|15|TRBD1|TRBJ2-2|-
TGTGCCAGCAGGAAGACAGGGGGCCAGGCCGGGGAGCTGTTTTTT
CASRKTGGQAGELFF
>TRBV20-1|13|-|TRBJ1-1|-
TGCAGTGCTAGCAGTGAAGACCGCCGGCCAGCTTTCTTT
CSASSEDRRPAFF
>TRBV7-2|15|-|TRBJ2-3|-
TGTGCCAGCAGCTTAAGAGGGGGACACGAGGATACGCAGTATTTT
CASSLRGGHEDTQYF
>TRBV3-1|16|-|TRBJ2-5|-
TGTGCCAGCAGCCCTAAAGTTCGACGCAACCAAGAGACCCAGTACTTC
CASSPKVRRNQETQYF
>TRBV6-5|17|TRBD1|TRBJ2-6|once
TGTGCCAGCAGTACTGGAACAGGGGGCGGGGGGGCCAACGTCCTGACTTTC
CASSTGTGGGGANVLTF
>TRBV6-6|17|TRBD2|TRBJ2-4|-
TGTGCCAGCAGTACTTGGAGGGTAGCGGGGGCCAAAAACATTCAGTACTTC
CASSTWRVAGAKNIQYF
>TRBV2|18|TRBD1|TRBJ1-2|-
TGTGCCAGCAGTCTCTTCCGGGACAGGAATTGGACAGTCTATGGCTACACCTTC
CASSLFRDRNWTVYGYTF
>TRBV20-1|11|-|TRBJ2-5|-
TGCAGTAGCCAGGTCCAAGAGACCCAGTACTTC
CSSQVQETQYF
>TRBV29-1|13|TRBD1|TRBJ2-7|many
TGCAGCGGGTCTCAGGGGGCTACGGGAGAGCAGTACTTC
CSGSQGATGEQYF
>TRBV29-1|12|TRBD1|TRBJ2-1|-
TGCAGCGCCATGGACAGGGAGAATGAGCAGTTCTTC
CSAMDRENEQFF
>TRBV14|16|-|TRBJ2-7|-
TGTGCCAGCAGCCAAGGGGTGGCGGGCAACTCCTACGAGCAGTACTTC
CASSQGVAGNSYEQYF
>TRBV6-1|13|-|TRBJ1-5|-
TGTGCCAGCAGTCCCGGGCCGGGTCAGCCCCAGCATTTT
CASSPGPGQPQHF
>TRBV6-1|12|-|TRBJ1-1|-
TGTGCCAGCCGACACTCGAACACTGAAGCTTTCTTT
CASRHSNTEAFF
>TRBV12-3/TRBV12-4|13|-|TRBJ2-7|-
TGTGCCAGCAGTTTCTCGGACACGGGCGAGCAGTACTTC
CASSFSDTGEQYF
>TRBV3-1|17|TRBD2|TRBJ2-1|-
TGTGCCAGCAGCGCCCCACACCGACTAGCGGGGCAGGATGAGCAGTTCTTC
CASSAPHRLAGQDEQFF
>TRBV10-2|13|-|TRBJ2-5|-
TGCGCCAGCAGTGAGTCCGTTGGAGTTACCCAGTACTTC
CASSESVGVTQYF